The TCR beta chain described here comes from a study of T cell responses to AZD1222 COVID-19 vaccine. Whole-study context: Second-dose timings of about 4 or about 12 weeks were pooled. Overall study results and limits: Unmutated variant regions reportedly attract nearly half of all spike-specific TCRs. White British people made up most donors, females outnumbered males, and clonal diversity was possibly underestimated.

Profiling relied on immunoSEQ multiplex PCR, and the TCRdb table lists in-frame clones only, not all of them. The sample lists 180,000 or so clones; over 85% were seen once. The germline gives CDR1 LNHDA, CDR2 SQIVND (reference sequence). Trimming at V came to 6 bases and at J to 1 base, leaving 2 bases not matched to a gene. This CDR3 is 13 amino acids long. A note on this clone: No antigen is known for it.

The specimen comprised peripheral blood, sampled on day 0 of AZD1222 vaccination. The chain is built from TRBV19 and TRBJ2-7; 8 positions agree with TRBD1. The clonotype was recovered from an adult in good health. The chain's CDR3 is CASRGQGSYEQYF. DNA of the CDR3: TGTGCCAGTAGAGGACAGGGTTCCTACGAGCAGTACTTC.